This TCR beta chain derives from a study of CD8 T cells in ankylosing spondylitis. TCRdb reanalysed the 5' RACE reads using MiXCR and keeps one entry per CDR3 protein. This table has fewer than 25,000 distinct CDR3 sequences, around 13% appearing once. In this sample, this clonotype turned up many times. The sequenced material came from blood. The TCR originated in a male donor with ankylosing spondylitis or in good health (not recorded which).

The CDR3 loop reads CSAGDSGQETQYF. As DNA, the CDR3 is TGCAGTGCTGGGGATAGCGGGCAAGAGACCCAGTACTTC. The V gene is TRBV20-1, the J gene TRBJ2-5; 7 bases are a match to TRBD2. The CDR3 length is 13 residues. V shed 5 bases and J 2 bases; nucleotides not matched to a gene: 5. The germline gives CDR1 DFQATT, CDR2 SNEGSKA (reference sequence).